This is a list of T cell receptor beta chains from one sample in a study of T cells after yellow fever vaccination. TCRdb reanalysed the 5' RACE reads using MiXCR and keeps one entry per CDR3 protein. The profile shows 500,000 to 650,000 distinct CDR3 sequences, around a sixth of them singletons. The sequencing here drew on PBMCs, taken 5 days after the first yellow fever vaccination. The receptors shown here come from a man aged 18 to 30 who received the YFV17D yellow fever vaccine. The CDR3 runs from the conserved cysteine through the conserved F or W. Fields, in order: V gene, J gene, clone size, D gene, CDR3 protein, CDR3 DNA. A D gene is named only where the DNA matches it firmly. Some rows have no size entry. The others give once, few or many, or a class for an expanded clone.

TRBV4-1,TRBJ2-2,-,-,CASSQVGRRGELFF,TGCGCCAGCAGCCAAGTAGGCCGGCGGGGGGAGCTGTTTTTT
TRBV6-2/TRBV6-3,TRBJ1-5,-,-,CASRPGQKNQPQHF,TGTGCCAGCCGACCGGGACAAAAAAATCAGCCCCAGCATTTT
TRBV5-5,TRBJ2-3,few,-,CASSPIHSRDTQYF,TGTGCCAGCAGCCCGATTCACTCGAGGGATACGCAGTATTTT
TRBV4-1,TRBJ2-7,many,-,CASSQDQDKPSYEQYF,TGCGCCAGCAGCCAAGATCAAGACAAACCCTCCTACGAGCAGTACTTC
TRBV12-3/TRBV12-4,TRBJ1-1,-,TRBD1,CASSAGTGVITEAFF,TGTGCCAGCAGTGCCGGGACAGGGGTTATCACTGAAGCTTTCTTT
TRBV18,TRBJ1-3,many,-,CASSKSAAGNTIYF,TGTGCCAGCTCAAAGTCCGCGGCTGGAAACACCATATATTTT
TRBV7-3,TRBJ1-2,few,-,CASSLTAGGRGGYTF,TGTGCCAGCAGCTTAACTGCGGGGGGCAGGGGTGGCTACACCTTC
TRBV9,TRBJ2-3,few,TRBD2,CASSRQGLDADTQYF,TGTGCCAGCAGCCGCCAGGGACTAGATGCAGATACGCAGTATTTT
TRBV5-6,TRBJ2-7,-,-,CASSGETDSYEQYF,TGTGCCAGCAGCGGGGAGACGGACTCCTACGAGCAGTACTTC
TRBV30,TRBJ2-7,many,-,CAWRYEGVYEQYF,TGTGCCTGGAGGTATGAGGGGGTGTACGAGCAGTACTTC
TRBV7-2,TRBJ2-3,-,-,CASSLGYGTRTDTQYF,TGTGCCAGCAGCTTAGGATATGGGACCCGCACAGATACGCAGTATTTT
TRBV6-2/TRBV6-3,TRBJ1-2,-,-,CASRPRGHYGYTF,TGTGCCAGCAGACCCCGGGGACACTATGGCTACACCTTC
TRBV7-2,TRBJ2-5,few,TRBD2,CASSSPGGMVTQYF,TGTGCCAGCAGCTCCCCGGGAGGGATGGTGACCCAGTACTTC
TRBV20-1,TRBJ1-2,-,-,CSANSGGNPNYGYTF,TGCAGTGCTAACTCTGGGGGGAACCCTAACTATGGCTACACCTTC
TRBV27,TRBJ2-3,-,-,CASSLPGANTDTQYF,TGTGCCAGCAGTTTGCCGGGAGCAAACACAGATACGCAGTATTTT
TRBV27,TRBJ1-5,-,-,CASSLLGGSNQPQHF,TGTGCCAGCAGTTTACTAGGGGGAAGCAATCAGCCCCAGCATTTT
TRBV30,TRBJ1-2,few,TRBD1,CAWRAYRGLGYTF,TGTGCCTGGAGAGCGTACAGGGGGCTTGGCTACACCTTC
TRBV6-5,TRBJ2-7,few,-,CASSYRPYGGEQYF,TGTGCCAGCAGTTACCGCCCCTACGGGGGCGAGCAGTACTTC
TRBV5-4,TRBJ2-3,-,TRBD1,CASSGRGLGDTQYF,TGTGCCAGCAGCGGAAGGGGGCTGGGAGATACGCAGTATTTT
TRBV19,TRBJ1-1,once,TRBD1,CASSIPRQGKGTEAFF,TGTGCCAGTAGTATTCCCCGACAGGGGAAAGGCACTGAAGCTTTCTTT
TRBV14,TRBJ1-2,once,-,CASSQDRGAAGYTF,TGTGCCAGCAGCCAAGATCGGGGGGCTGCTGGCTACACCTTC
TRBV7-2,TRBJ2-1,-,TRBD2,CASSFSGGVRVYNEQFF,TGTGCCAGCAGCTTTAGCGGGGGGGTACGAGTCTACAATGAGCAGTTCTTC
TRBV4-1,TRBJ2-2,few,-,CASSQLQGGTGELFF,TGCGCCAGCAGCCAACTACAGGGTGGCACCGGGGAGCTGTTTTTT
TRBV5-1,TRBJ2-4,-,-,CAARPGIAKNIQYF,TGCGCCGCTCGGCCCGGGATAGCCAAAAACATTCAGTACTTC
TRBV20-1,TRBJ2-7,few,-,CSARPGSYEQYF,TGCAGTGCTAGGCCGGGTTCCTACGAGCAGTACTTC
TRBV12-3/TRBV12-4,TRBJ1-1,-,TRBD1,CASGRQGTNTEAFF,TGTGCCAGCGGCAGACAGGGGACGAACACTGAAGCTTTCTTT
TRBV5-1,TRBJ2-6,few,-,CASSGPLTGANVLTF,TGCGCCAGCAGCGGGCCCCTCACCGGGGCCAACGTCCTGACTTTC
TRBV12-3/TRBV12-4,TRBJ2-3,few,TRBD1,CASSPPGQGGEDTQYF,TGTGCCAGCAGTCCACCCGGACAGGGGGGAGAAGATACGCAGTATTTT
TRBV18,TRBJ2-3,-,-,CASSPYGSGPDTQYF,TGTGCCAGCTCACCCTATGGTAGCGGCCCAGATACGCAGTATTTT
TRBV15,TRBJ1-5,-,-,CATSREGNQPQHF,TGTGCCACCAGCAGAGAGGGTAATCAGCCCCAGCATTTT
TRBV5-1,TRBJ2-3,few,TRBD1,CASSPSGQGIDTQYF,TGCGCCAGCAGCCCCTCGGGACAGGGAATAGATACGCAGTATTTT
TRBV6-1,TRBJ2-2,once,-,CASSGTLKGELFF,TGTGCCAGCAGTGGGACCCTAAAAGGGGAGCTGTTTTTT
TRBV18,TRBJ1-3,-,-,CASSPRPLITSGNTIYF,TGTGCCAGCTCACCAAGGCCCTTGATCACTTCTGGAAACACCATATATTTT
TRBV12-3/TRBV12-4,TRBJ1-3,-,-,CASIPWGGSGNTIYF,TGTGCCAGCATCCCCTGGGGGGGCTCTGGAAACACCATATATTTT
TRBV18,TRBJ1-3,few,-,CASSPGAAGNTIYF,TGTGCCAGCTCACCAGGGGCTGCTGGAAACACCATATATTTT
TRBV9,TRBJ2-1,-,TRBD1,CASRTGDEQFF,TGTGCCAGCCGGACAGGGGATGAGCAGTTCTTC
TRBV5-8,TRBJ1-6,few,TRBD1,CASSLETGGNSPLHF,TGTGCCAGCAGCTTGGAGACAGGGGGTAATTCACCCCTCCACTTT
TRBV5-4,TRBJ2-2,-,-,CASSLGNRDTGELFF,TGTGCCAGCAGCCTTGGGAACAGAGACACCGGGGAGCTGTTTTTT
TRBV6-1,TRBJ1-2,-,-,CASSGSGGYGYTF,TGTGCCAGCAGTGGCTCAGGAGGCTATGGCTACACCTTC
TRBV20-1,TRBJ1-5,few,-,CSASPGGNQPQHF,TGCAGTGCTTCCCCAGGGGGCAATCAGCCCCAGCATTTT
TRBV29-1,TRBJ1-2,few,TRBD1,CSVEEGGDRPYGYTF,TGCAGCGTTGAAGAAGGAGGGGACAGACCTTATGGCTACACCTTC
TRBV7-6,TRBJ2-5,-,-,CASSPLGTSLSETQYF,TGTGCCAGCAGCCCCCTCGGCACTAGTTTGTCAGAGACCCAGTACTTC
TRBV7-2,TRBJ1-1,-,-,CASRRGANTEAFF,TGTGCCAGCAGAAGGGGCGCGAACACTGAAGCTTTCTTT
TRBV11-2,TRBJ2-1,many,-,CASSLRVSYNEQFF,TGTGCCAGCAGCTTAAGAGTTTCCTACAATGAGCAGTTCTTC
TRBV20-1,TRBJ1-1,-,-,CSALPVGAVRTEAFF,TGCAGTGCTCTCCCCGTGGGGGCTGTTCGCACTGAAGCTTTCTTT
TRBV4-1,TRBJ1-5,few,-,CASSPGTLSNQPQHF,TGCGCCAGCAGCCCCGGGACCTTGAGCAATCAGCCCCAGCATTTT
TRBV6-2/TRBV6-3,TRBJ2-7,-,-,CASSYSTVFYF,TGTGCCAGCAGTTACTCGACAGTCTTCTACTTC
TRBV28,TRBJ1-2,few,-,CASSSGRSPRNGYTF,TGTGCCAGCAGCTCAGGACGGTCCCCTAGAAATGGCTACACCTTC
TRBV20-1,TRBJ2-3,-,-,CSAGRIDTDTQYF,TGCAGTGCTGGCCGAATCGACACAGATACGCAGTATTTT
TRBV5-1,TRBJ2-7,once,-,CASSGGLYSYEQYF,TGCGCCAGCAGCGGGGGGCTATACTCCTACGAGCAGTACTTC
TRBV25-1,TRBJ2-5,-,-,CASSEYLGDETQYF,TGTGCCAGCAGTGAATATCTGGGCGACGAGACCCAGTACTTC
TRBV20-1,TRBJ2-1,-,TRBD2,CSAAQRGAYNEQFF,TGCAGTGCCGCCCAGCGGGGGGCATACAATGAGCAGTTCTTC
TRBV4-1,TRBJ2-1,-,-,CASSPTSTLSYNEQFF,TGCGCCAGCAGCCCAACTTCTACCCTCTCCTACAATGAGCAGTTCTTC
TRBV7-2,TRBJ1-1,few,-,CASSLVKGNTEAFF,TGTGCCAGCAGCTTAGTTAAGGGGAACACTGAAGCTTTCTTT
TRBV4-1,TRBJ1-1,few,-,CASSQGSNLHWGRAETSGEAFF,TGCGCCAGCAGCCAAGGTTCCAACCTCCATTGGGGCAGGGCCGAGACGAGTGGTGAAGCTTTCTTT
TRBV5-1,TRBJ2-3,-,-,CASSFLTDAPTDTQYF,TGCGCCAGCAGCTTCCTGACGGACGCCCCCACAGATACGCAGTATTTT
TRBV7-2,TRBJ2-3,-,-,CASSQRARGRLTDTQYF,TGTGCCAGCAGCCAAAGAGCCAGGGGACGACTCACAGATACGCAGTATTTT
TRBV5-1,TRBJ1-1,-,-,CASSPRFHTEAFF,TGCGCCAGCAGCCCTCGGTTTCACACTGAAGCTTTCTTT
TRBV29-1,TRBJ2-5,once,-,CSVGGSTAGFQETQYF,TGCAGCGTTGGAGGGAGTACAGCGGGTTTCCAAGAGACCCAGTACTTC